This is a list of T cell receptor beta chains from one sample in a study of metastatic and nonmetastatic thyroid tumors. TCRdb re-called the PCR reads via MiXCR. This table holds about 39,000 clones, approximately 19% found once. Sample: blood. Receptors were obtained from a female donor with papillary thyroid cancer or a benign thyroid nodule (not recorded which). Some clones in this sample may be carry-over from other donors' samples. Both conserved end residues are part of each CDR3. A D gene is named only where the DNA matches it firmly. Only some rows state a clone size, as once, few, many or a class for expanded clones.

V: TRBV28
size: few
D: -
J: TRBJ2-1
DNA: TGTGCCAGCAGTTTTGCTCGCGGGACCGGTACCAATGAGCAGTTCTTC
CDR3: CASSFARGTGTNEQFF

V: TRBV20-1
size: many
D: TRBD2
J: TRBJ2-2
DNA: TGCAGTGCTAGCAGTAGCGGGAGGGCCGGGGAGCTGTTTTTT
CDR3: CSASSSGRAGELFF

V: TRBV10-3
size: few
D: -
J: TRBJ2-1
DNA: TGTGCCATCACCTCGACGGAAACCTACAATGAGCAGTTCTTC
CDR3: CAITSTETYNEQFF

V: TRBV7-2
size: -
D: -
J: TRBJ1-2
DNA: TGTGCCAACAGCTTAGTAAGGTGGAGCTATGGCTACACCTTC
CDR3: CANSLVRWSYGYTF

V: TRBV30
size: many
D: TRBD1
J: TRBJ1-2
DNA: TGTGCCTGGGGGCGGACAGGAGGGTATGGCTACACCTTC
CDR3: CAWGRTGGYGYTF

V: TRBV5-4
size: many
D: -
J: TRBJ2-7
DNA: TGTGCCAGCAGCTTGTCAGGGACGATGGGTTACGAGCAGTACTTC
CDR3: CASSLSGTMGYEQYF

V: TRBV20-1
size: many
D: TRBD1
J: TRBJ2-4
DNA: TGCAGTGCTAGGGAGACAGGGATGCTGGACATTCAGTACTTC
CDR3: CSARETGMLDIQYF

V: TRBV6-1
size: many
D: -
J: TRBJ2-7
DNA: TGTGCCAGCAGTGAAGGTGGGGAGTCTTACGAGCAGTACTTC
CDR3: CASSEGGESYEQYF

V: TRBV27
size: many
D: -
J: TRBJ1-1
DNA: TGTGCCAGCAGTTTAGCCGCGGGAAAGGGGAACACTGAAGCTTTCTTT
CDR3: CASSLAAGKGNTEAFF

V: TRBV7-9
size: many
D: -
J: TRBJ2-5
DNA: TGTGCCAGCAGCTTAACGGGAGAGGAGACCCAGTACTTC
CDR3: CASSLTGEETQYF

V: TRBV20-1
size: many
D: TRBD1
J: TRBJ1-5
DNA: TGCAGTGCTAGTGTGGACAGGGCTAGCAATCAGCCCCAGCATTTT
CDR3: CSASVDRASNQPQHF

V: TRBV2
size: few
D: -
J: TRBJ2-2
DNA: TGTGCCAGCAGTGATGAACTAGCCGGTGGGGAGCTGCTCTTT
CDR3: CASSDELAGGELLF

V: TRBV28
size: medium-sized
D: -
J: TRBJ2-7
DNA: TGTGCCAGCAGTCTCCTAGCATTACGTTACGAGCAGTACTTC
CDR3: CASSLLALRYEQYF

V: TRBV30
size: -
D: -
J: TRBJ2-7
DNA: TGTGCCTGGAGTGGGGTAGAGACCTTCTACGAGCAGTACTTC
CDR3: CAWSGVETFYEQYF

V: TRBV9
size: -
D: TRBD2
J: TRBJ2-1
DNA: TGTGCCAGCAGCGTGGGTAGCGGGAGCTCCTACAATGAGCAGTTCTTC
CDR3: CASSVGSGSSYNEQFF

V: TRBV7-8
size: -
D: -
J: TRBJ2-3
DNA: TGTGCCAGCAGCTTCGTCCAGGTGCACCCCCCCACAGATACGCAATATTTT
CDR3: CASSFVQVHPPTDTQYF

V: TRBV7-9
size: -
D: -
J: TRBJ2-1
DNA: TGTGCCAGCAGCTTAGCGGGACGGGGTGAGCAGTTCTTC
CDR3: CASSLAGRGEQFF

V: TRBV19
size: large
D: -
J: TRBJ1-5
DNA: TGTGCCAGCTCCCATGGGACGTCTGGGCCCCAGCATTTT
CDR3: CASSHGTSGPQHF

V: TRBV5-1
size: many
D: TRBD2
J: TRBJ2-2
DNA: TGCGCCAGCAGCTCCCGACTAGCGGGAGAATCCTGGTTGACCGGGGAGCTGTTTTTT
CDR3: CASSSRLAGESWLTGELFF

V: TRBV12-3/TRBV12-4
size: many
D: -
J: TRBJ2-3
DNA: TGTGCCAGCAGTTTTGGACTGGATTCAGGAGGTCACGTCACAGATACGCAGTATTTT
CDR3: CASSFGLDSGGHVTDTQYF

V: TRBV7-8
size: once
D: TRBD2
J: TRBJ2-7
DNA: TGTGCCAGCAGCCCCATGACTATCGGGAGGTCCAACGAGCAGTACTTC
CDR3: CASSPMTIGRSNEQYF

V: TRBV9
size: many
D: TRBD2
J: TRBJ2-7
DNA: TGTGCCAGCAGCGAAGTCGGACTAGCGCCCAAAAGCTCCTACGAGCAGTACTTC
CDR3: CASSEVGLAPKSSYEQYF

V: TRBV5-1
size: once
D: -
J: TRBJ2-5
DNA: TGCGCCAGCTGGGCGACGTCACCTCGAGAGACCCAGTACTTC
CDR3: CASWATSPRETQYF

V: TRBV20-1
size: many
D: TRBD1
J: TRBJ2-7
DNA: TGCAGTGCTAGAGATGGGACAGGAGGGTACGAGCAGTACTTC
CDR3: CSARDGTGGYEQYF

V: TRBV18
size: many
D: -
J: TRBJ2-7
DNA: TGTGCCAGCTCACCAGGGACCTTTTACGAGCAGTACTTC
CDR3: CASSPGTFYEQYF

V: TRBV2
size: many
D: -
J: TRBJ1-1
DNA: TGTGCCAGCAGTCGCAGGGCAAACACTGAAGCTTTCTTT
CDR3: CASSRRANTEAFF

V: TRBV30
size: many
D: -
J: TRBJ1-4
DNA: TGTGCCTGGAGTGAGCTAAGGGAAAAACTGTTTTTT
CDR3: CAWSELREKLFF

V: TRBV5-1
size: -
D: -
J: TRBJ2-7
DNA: TGCGCCAGCAGCCCATTGTCGACAGGTCGCGAGCAGTACTTC
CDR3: CASSPLSTGREQYF

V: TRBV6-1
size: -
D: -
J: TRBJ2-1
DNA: TGTGCCAGCACCACTGTAGCGGCGGGGAATGAGCAGTTCTTC
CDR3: CASTTVAAGNEQFF

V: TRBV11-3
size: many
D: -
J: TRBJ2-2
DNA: TGTGCCAGCAGCTTTAACACCGGGGAGCTGTTTTTT
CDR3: CASSFNTGELFF

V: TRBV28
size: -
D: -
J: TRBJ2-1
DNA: TGTGCCAGCAGCCCATGTCGTGAGGGCCGGGATGAGCAGTTCTTC
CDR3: CASSPCREGRDEQFF

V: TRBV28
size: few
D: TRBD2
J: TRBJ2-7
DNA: TGTGCCAGCACTTCCCGGCTAGCGGGAGGCTACGAGCAGTACTTC
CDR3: CASTSRLAGGYEQYF

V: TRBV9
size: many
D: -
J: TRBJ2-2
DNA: TGTGCCAGCAGCGTAGGTTTTGGGGCCGGGGAGCTGTTTTTT
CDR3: CASSVGFGAGELFF

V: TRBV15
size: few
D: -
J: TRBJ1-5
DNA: TGTGCCACCAGCAGAGATGAACAGGTCAAATCAGCCCAGCATTTT
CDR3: CATSRDEQVKSAQHF

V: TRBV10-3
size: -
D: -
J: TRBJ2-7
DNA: TGTGCCATCAGGACCTCTACAGGGTTCGGCTACGAGCAGTACTTC
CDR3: CAIRTSTGFGYEQYF

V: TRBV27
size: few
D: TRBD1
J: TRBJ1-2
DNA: TGTGCCAGCACCCCCTCCGCAGGGGGTTTCTTGGTCCCCTATGGCTACACCTTC
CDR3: CASTPSAGGFLVPYGYTF

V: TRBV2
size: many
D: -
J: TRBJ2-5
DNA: TGTGCCAGCAAGAGGCAGAAACAAGAGACCCAGTACTTC
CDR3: CASKRQKQETQYF